This T cell receptor beta chain stems from a study of beta chain features in type 1 diabetes. Study results and caveats: Whether TCRB rearrangement is influenced by HLA type went unresolved here. TCRB CDR3s were moderately but significantly shorter in Type 1 diabetes patients in all four CD4+ subsets.

This clone has just a few counts. The antigen remains undetermined. The CDR3 is 15 amino acids. Germline V CDR1 and CDR2: SGDLS, YYNGEE. Trimming at V came to 3 bases and at J to 10 bases, leaving 12 bases not matched to a gene. The whole isolated RNA underwent reverse transcription, so sequencing captured expressed TCRB transcripts. The method was immunoSEQ multiplex PCR; TCRdb's version includes in-frame clones alone and lacks a portion of them. In the table there are 150,000 to 200,000 clones, roughly 59% of which are singletons. This receptor was obtained from a man aged 25-45 years with type 1 diabetes. The sequenced material came from naive CD4+ T cells from blood. The chain joins TRBV9 to TRBJ2-1; 8 bases are a match to TRBD2. The chain's CDR3 is CASSAGTSQYGEQFF. DNA for the CDR3: TGTGCCAGCAGCGCCGGGACTAGTCAGTACGGGGAGCAGTTCTTC. Filled out from reference TRBV9 and TRBJ2-1, the complete variable domain reads DSGVTQTPKHLITATGQRVTLRCSPRSGDLSVYWYQQSLDQGLQFLIQYYNGEERAKGNILERFSAQQFPDLHSELNLSSLELGDSALYFCASSAGTSQYGEQFFGPGTRLTVL.